Included here is one TCR beta chain sequence, with context. Its antigen is unknown. A library of TCRbeta sequences, prepared with unique molecular identifiers, was generated. TCRdb reprocessed the PCR reads via MiXCR and lists one record per CDR3 protein. The table includes hundreds of thousands of distinct CDR3 sequences, roughly 18% detected once. These data belong to a study of T-cell reconstitution after alpha-beta-depleted transplantation in children. This CDR3 contains 17 residues. Trimming removed 4 bases at V and 4 bases at J, with 20 bases between. Study-level results: It was surviving recipient T cells and thymic progenitors that gave some patients high TCRbeta diversity at day 60. Newly made T cells mostly supplied T-cell counts and diversity one year after transplant. Several hundred graft clones that had expanded were reportedly the source of alpha-beta T cells about two months after transplant.

The sequence came from a male patient between 2 and 15 years old who had a stem cell transplant for acute lymphoblastic leukemia, so the T cells may come from the graft donor. The sequencing used PBMCs, mostly from graft donor cells, collected 360 days after TCRalphabeta/CD19-depleted stem cell transplant. V is TRBV23-1 and J is TRBJ2-1, with D maybe TRBD1 (6 bases). TRBV23-1 is identified as an open reading frame with a role that is uncertain. The CDR3 here is CASSLRTVPTQYNEQFF. CDR3 nucleotides: TGCGCCAGCAGTCTCCGGACAGTCCCGACCCAGTACAATGAGCAGTTCTTC.